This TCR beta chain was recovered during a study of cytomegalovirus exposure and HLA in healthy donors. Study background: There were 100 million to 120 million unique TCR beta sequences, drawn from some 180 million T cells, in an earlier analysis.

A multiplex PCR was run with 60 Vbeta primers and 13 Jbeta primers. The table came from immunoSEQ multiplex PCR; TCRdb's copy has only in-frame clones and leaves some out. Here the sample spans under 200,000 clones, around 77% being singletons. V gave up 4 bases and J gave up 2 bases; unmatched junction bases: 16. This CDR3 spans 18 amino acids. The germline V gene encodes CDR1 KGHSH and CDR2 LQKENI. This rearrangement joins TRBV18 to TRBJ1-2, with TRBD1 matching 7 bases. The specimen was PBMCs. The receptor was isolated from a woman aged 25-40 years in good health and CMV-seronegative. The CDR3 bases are TGTGCCAGCTCACTGACTAGAAGGGACAGCGAGATAAACTATGGCTACACCTTC. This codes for CASSLTRRDSEINYGYTF.